The clone carrying this T cell receptor (beta chain) was observed a handful of times. Its antigen is unidentified. Clinical symptoms, serum thyroxine, TRAb, thyroid ultrasound and orbital computed tomography were relied on for diagnosis. Beta-chain TCR CDR3 regions were amplified from RNA transcripts. The first-round RT-PCR employed HTBI primers together with the Qiagen OneStep RT-PCR kit. A multiplex PCR was then performed as the second round. TCRdb reanalysed the multiplex PCR reads using MiXCR and keeps one entry per CDR3 protein. Here the sample spans 600,000 to 950,000 distinct CDR3 sequences, about 44% being singletons. The source of the sample is a study of Graves' ophthalmopathy and Graves' hyperthyroidism. About the research overall: Peripheral blood was gathered at the point of initial diagnosis, before any treatment started.

CDR3 length: 15 amino acids. V lost 0 bases, J lost 5 bases, and 11 bases lay in between. The V gene's germline CDR1 is SGHDT and CDR2 YYEEEE. Whole-study findings and limits: Appearing in blood as well were most expanded thyroid clonotypes above 0.001 frequency.

What was sequenced was peripheral blood. This receptor was taken from an adult man with Graves' ophthalmopathy. The chain has TRBV5-6 and TRBJ1-4; TRBD1 is a possible D gene (5 bases). The CDR3 reads CASSLGVGQNEKLFF. In DNA form, the CDR3 reads TGTGCCAGCAGCTTGGGGGTCGGACAAAATGAAAAACTGTTTTTT.